This T cell receptor (beta chain) was profiled in a study of CD8+ T cells in alopecia areata. Following RNA extraction, reverse transcription yielded cDNA that acted as the sequencing template. The assay was immunoSEQ multiplex PCR, and TCRdb's table has in-frame clones only and misses some. The data show roughly 140,000 clones, about half seen once. In this sample, this clone turned up a few times. The TCR originated in a human donor with alopecia areata. The source was CD4+ T cells sorted from blood, collected at week 0.

Written as DNA, the CDR3 is TGCAGCGTCGACAAGGGGATTAACACCGGGGAGCTGTTTTTT. It is translated as CSVDKGINTGELFF. V gene TRBV29-1 combines with J gene TRBJ2-2, with a weak D call TRBD1 (5 bases). Germline-derived CDR1 and CDR2 are SQVTM and ANQGSEA. V was trimmed by 6 bases and J by 2 bases, leaving 13 bases between them. The length of the CDR3 is 14 residues.